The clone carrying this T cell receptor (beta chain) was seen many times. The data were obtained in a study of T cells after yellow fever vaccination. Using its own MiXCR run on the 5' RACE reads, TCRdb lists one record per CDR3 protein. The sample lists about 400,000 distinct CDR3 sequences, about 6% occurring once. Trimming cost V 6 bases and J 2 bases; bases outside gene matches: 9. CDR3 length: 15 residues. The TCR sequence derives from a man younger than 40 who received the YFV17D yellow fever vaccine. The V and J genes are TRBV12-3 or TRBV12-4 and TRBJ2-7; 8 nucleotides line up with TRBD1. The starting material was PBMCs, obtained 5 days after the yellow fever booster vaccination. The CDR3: CASSLGQGRTYEQYF. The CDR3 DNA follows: TGTGCCAGCAGCCTTGGACAGGGAAGGACCTACGAGCAGTACTTC.